This T cell receptor beta chain was sequenced during a study of CD8+ T cells in alopecia areata. Findings and limits, study-wide: Many expanded lesional clones remained in scalp and blood on tofacitinib. Scalp lesions, especially in alopecia totalis/universalis, had higher clonality than normal scalp. The treated group had a single nonresponder, limiting CD8+ expansion-response conclusions.

The CDR3 runs to 13 residues. V was shortened by 11 bases and J by 0 bases, with 14 bases between the two germline ends. Germline CDR1 and CDR2: MNHEY and SMNVEV (reference sequence). Treatment indicated: oral pan-JAK inhibitor, 5-10 mg twice daily. A word on this clone: Its antigen is not identified.

Investigators isolated RNA and reverse transcribed it into cDNA to act as the sequencing template. The table came from immunoSEQ multiplex PCR; TCRdb's copy has only in-frame clones and leaves some out. The sample includes roughly 40,000 clones, approximately 92% seen only once; the top ten take 15% to 20%. The chain combines TRBV27 with TRBJ2-7; D may be TRBD1 (5 bases). The input for sequencing was CD8+ T cells sorted from blood, taken at week 24, from a patient treated with tofacitinib. This receptor was taken from a human donor with alopecia areata. CDR3 nucleotides: TGTGCCTCTAAAAGGCAGGGCTCCTACGAGCAGTACTTC. This translates into CASKRQGSYEQYF.